Shown below are 20 T cell receptor beta chains from a single sample sequenced in a study of blood T cell repertoires in COVID-19. Repertoires were generated with immunoSEQ multiplex PCR, while TCRdb's copy carries only in-frame clones and drops some. Of more than 150,000 clones in the sample, about 86% were seen once. Sequencing input: peripheral blood. The receptor source for this set is a young woman who had recovered from COVID-19.

This chain uses TRBV11-2 with TRBJ2-5; the D gene is possibly TRBD1 (6 bases). The CDR3 sequence is 13 residues long. The ends were cut back, 5 bases at V and 1 base at J, with 8 bases in the middle. Per the germline V gene, CDR1 is SGHAT and CDR2 is FQNNGV. CDR3 nucleotide sequence: TGTGCCAGCAGCCAGGACAGCCAAGAGACCCAGTACTTC. It encodes CASSQDSQETQYF.

The chain couples TRBV4-1 to TRBJ1-5, with D maybe TRBD1 (5 bases). CDR3 size: 16 residues. Germline V gene sequence: CDR1 MGHRA, CDR2 YSYEKL. Trimming removed 1 base at V and 7 bases at J, with 17 bases between. The CDR3 DNA sequence: TGCGCCAGCAGCCAAGGGCGGGGCGGGGTCGGCCAGCCCCAGCATTTT. Amino acid sequence: CASSQGRGGVGQPQHF.

The chain combines TRBV14 with TRBJ1-1, with D perhaps matching TRBD1 (6 bases). V lost 2 bases to trimming and J lost 4 bases, with 20 bases between them. The germline V gene encodes CDR1 SGHDN and CDR2 FVKESK. This CDR3 region has 17 residues. The CDR3 sequence is CASSQHGWTAGTTEAFF. The CDR3, as DNA: TGTGCCAGCAGCCAACATGGTTGGACAGCAGGAACCACTGAAGCTTTCTTT.

This clone was recorded a few times. The V call is TRBV19, the J call TRBJ1-1; 10 nucleotides match TRBD1. Germline V CDR1 and CDR2: LNHDA, SQIVND (reference sequence). V gave up 7 bases and J gave up 3 bases; unmatched junction bases: 5. The CDR3 loop spans 14 amino acids. The CDR3 DNA reads TGTGCCAGTAAATTGGACAGGGGGGACACTGAAGCTTTCTTT. Its protein is CASKLDRGDTEAFF.

The V call is TRBV5-6, the J call TRBJ2-3, with D perhaps TRBD1 (5 bases). Germline V gene sequence: CDR1 SGHDT, CDR2 YYEEEE. The CDR3 spans 14 residues. The V end was cut by 6 bases, the J end by 6 bases, with 17 bases between. The DNA of the CDR3 is TGTGCCAGCACCCTCGTGCAGGGTGGGGATACGCAGTATTTT. Translated: CASTLVQGGDTQYF.

This clone was detected only once. The chain is built from TRBV1 and TRBJ2-1; the D call of TRBD1 is as the table states it, not checked on the DNA. TRBV1 constitutes a pseudogene. The CDR3 is 18 residues long. The CDR3 DNA is TGCACCAGCAGCCAAGCCGTTTTATTACAGGGGAGATGGAATGAGCAGTTCTTC. Its protein product is CTSSQAVLLQGRWNEQFF.

This chain links TRBV19 with TRBJ1-3; D is undetermined. V dropped 8 bases and J dropped 4 bases, with 15 bases sitting between them. The CDR3 is 14 amino acids. CDR1 is LNHDA, CDR2 SQIVND, per germline (reference sequence). The CDR3 region has the DNA TGTGCCAGTCCGAGGAAGCCTATCGGAAACACCATATATTTT. Amino acids: CASPRKPIGNTIYF.

This chain links TRBV9 with TRBJ1-1; D uncertain. V was shortened by 3 bases and J by 0 bases, with 12 bases between the two germline ends. The germline CDR1 and CDR2 sequences are SGDLS and YYNGEE. There are 15 residues in the CDR3. CDR3 sequence reads: CASSARGTMNTEAFF. The CDR3, as DNA: TGTGCCAGCAGCGCGCGGGGTACGATGAACACTGAAGCTTTCTTT.

The count of this clone is one. J is TRBJ2-7 and V is TRBV10-3, with 9 bases aligning to TRBD2. The CDR3 is 13 amino acids. Germline V gene data show CDR1 as ENHRY and CDR2 as SYGVKD. V shed 7 bases, J shed 5 bases, and the junction held 6 bases outside the gene matches. The CDR3: CAIKERGAHEQYF. The CDR3 DNA reads as TGTGCCATCAAGGAGCGGGGGGCCCACGAGCAGTACTTC.

The chain carries TRBV3-1 (or the pseudogene TRBV3-2) and TRBJ2-2; TRBD2 matches 9 bases. Germline lookup yields CDR1 LGHDT and CDR2 YNNKEL (reference sequence). Trimming removed 3 bases from V and 6 bases from J; junction bases left unmatched: 14. The CDR3 spans 18 residues. CDR3 in amino acids: CASSQGRISGRGSGELFF. For the CDR3, the DNA is TGTGCCAGCAGCCAGGGTCGGATTAGCGGGAGAGGTTCCGGGGAGCTGTTTTTT.

The genes are TRBV7-3 and TRBJ2-5, with 8 bases lining up with TRBD2. This CDR3 has 13 residues. J was trimmed by 3 bases and V by 5 bases; bases with no gene match: 2. CDR1 SGHTA and CDR2 FQGTGA come from the germline V gene. DNA of the CDR3: TGTGCCAGCAGCATACTAGCGGAAGAGACCCAGTACTTC. Translated, it gives CASSILAEETQYF. Filled out from reference TRBV7-3 and TRBJ2-5, the complete variable domain reads GAGVSQTPSNKVTEKGKYVELRCDPISGHTALYWYRQSLGQGPEFLIYFQGTGAADDSGLPNDRFFAVRPEGSVSTLKIQRTERGDSAVYLCASSILAEETQYFGPGTRLLVL.

J is TRBJ1-2 and V is TRBV30; D call uncertain. V lost 1 base and J lost 4, with 13 bases in between. The CDR3 has 14 amino acids. Germline loops: CDR1 GTSNPN, CDR2 SVGIG (reference sequence). In DNA, the CDR3 is TGTGCCTGGAGTGAGGGAGGGTCGGCCTATGGCTACACCTTC. It codes for CAWSEGGSAYGYTF.

The chain is built from TRBV7-3 and TRBJ2-6; TRBD2 matches 9 bases. V dropped 8 bases and J dropped 2; count of bases not matched to a gene: 10. CDR1 SGHTA and CDR2 FQGTGA come from the germline V gene. The CDR3 is made up of 17 amino acids. CDR3 region: CASSGGGGPTGANVLTF. The CDR3, as DNA: TGTGCCAGCTCAGGCGGGGGGGGGCCCACTGGGGCCAACGTCCTGACTTTC.

The rearrangement uses TRBV7-9 and TRBJ2-7; 7 nucleotides match TRBD1. This CDR3 is 15 amino acids long. Unmatched junction bases numbered 12, after V lost 5 bases and J lost 5 bases. Germline lookup yields CDR1 SEHNR and CDR2 FQNEAQ (reference sequence). CDR3 region: CASSPRDSLVNEQYF. CDR3 in DNA: TGTGCCAGCAGCCCTCGGGACAGTTTAGTTAACGAGCAGTACTTC.

The chain's CDR3 is CASSPSRELGEQYV. CDR3 bases: TGTGCCAGCAGCCCATCCAGGGAACTGGGCGAGCAGTACGTC. The rearrangement joins TRBV7-2 to TRBJ2-7, with D tentatively TRBD1 (5 bases). Between the trimmed V and J ends, which lost 5 bases and 6 bases, there was a span of 17 bases. Germline values: CDR1 SGHTA, CDR2 FQGNSA. This CDR3 contains 14 residues.

With respect to this clone: Other nucleotide sequences from this sample produce the same CDR3. The chain has TRBV7-9 and TRBJ1-5, with TRBD1 identical over 8 bases. This CDR3 is 14 amino acids long. CDR1 SEHNR and CDR2 FQNEAQ come from the germline V gene (reference sequence). J was trimmed by 2 bases and V by 3 bases; bases with no gene match: 0. The CDR3 here is CASSLGQGNQPQHF. CDR3 nucleotide sequence: TGTGCCAGCAGCTTGGGACAGGGCAATCAGCCCCAGCATTTT.

V usage is TRBV5-1 and J usage is TRBJ1-1; a possible D gene is TRBD1 (5 bases). V was shortened by 2 bases and J by 6 bases, with 14 bases between the two germline ends. The CDR3 is 14 residues long. Germline V gene lookup returns CDR1 SGHRS and CDR2 YFSETQ. CDR3 DNA sequence: TGCGCCAGCAGCTTTTCAGGGAGGATGGCTGAAGCTTTCTTT. Residues: CASSFSGRMAEAFF.

This rearrangement joins TRBV9 to TRBJ1-5; 7 nucleotides agree with TRBD1. CDR3 length equals 14 residues. Germline-derived CDR1 and CDR2 are SGDLS and YYNGEE. Trimming at V came to 0 bases and at J to 6 bases, leaving 3 bases not matched to a gene. CDR3 protein: CASSVGQGTQPQHF. CDR3 in DNA: TGTGCCAGCAGCGTAGGACAGGGCACTCAGCCCCAGCATTTT.

The V and J genes are TRBV19 and TRBJ1-5, with TRBD1 matching 11 bases. The germline CDR1 and CDR2 sequences are LNHDA and SQIVND (reference sequence). The CDR3 totals 15 residues. V was clipped by 5 bases and J by 6 bases; unmatched bases: 6. CDR3 residues: CASSPGQGAGQPQHF. Written as DNA, the CDR3 is TGTGCCAGTAGTCCAGGACAGGGGGCGGGTCAGCCCCAGCATTTT.

The rearrangement links TRBV6-2 or TRBV6-3 to TRBJ2-3; D not certain. This CDR3 has 12 residues. Trimming cost V 5 bases and J 5 bases, with 8 bases left between them. Per germline, CDR1 MNHEY and CDR2 SVGEGT. The CDR3 spells CASSQRGDTQYF. CDR3 nucleotides: TGTGCCAGCAGTCAGAGAGGAGATACGCAGTATTTT.